This T cell receptor (beta chain) was found in a study of shared clonotypes between healthy human individuals. CDR1 MDHEN and CDR2 SYDVKM come from the germline V gene. V lost 6 bases and J lost 5; bases outside the gene matches: 5. This CDR3 has 14 residues. CD4+ cells underwent separation, giving CD45RA+ naive and CD45RA-negative memory subsets. Overall study findings and caveats: Sequencing depth was predicted to influence how clonotypes are shared among donors.

Notes on this clone: Its cognate antigen is unknown. Different DNA sequences within this sample yield the same CDR3.

The repertoire was sequenced with immunoSEQ multiplex PCR; TCRdb's copy has only in-frame clones and lacks some. Here the sample spans roughly 2,500,000 clones, roughly 93% being singletons. Sample: naive CD4+ T cells from PBMCs. As to subset: CD45RA+ positively selected. The TCR comes from a man between 18 and 35 years old in good health. Some clones in this sample may be carry-over from other donors' samples. The V gene is TRBV28, the J gene TRBJ1-4, with 8 bases fitting TRBD1. CDR3 protein: CASSTGQGNEKLFF. In nucleotides, the CDR3 is TGTGCCAGCAGCACCGGACAGGGAAATGAAAAACTGTTTTTT.